These 17 T cell receptor beta chains came from one sample sequenced in a study of CD8 T cells in ankylosing spondylitis. TCRdb reprocessed the 5' RACE reads via MiXCR and lists one record per CDR3 protein. The table has approximately 220,000 distinct CDR3 sequences, around 24% seen once; the top ten hold under 7%. The sequencing sample was made of blood, either unsorted or a sorted T cell fraction (not recorded which). The origin of the receptors is a male donor with ankylosing spondylitis or in good health (not recorded which).

The rearrangement joins TRBV12-3 or TRBV12-4 to TRBJ2-1; TRBD2 might be the D (6 bases). The CDR3 length is 14 residues. The V end lost 4 bases, the J end lost 9 bases, and 16 bases lay between the germline ends. CDR3 residues: CASSSLLRDVEQFF. The CDR3 DNA follows: TGTGCCAGCAGTTCCCTTTTGCGGGACGTTGAGCAGTTCTTC.

At least ten counts were recorded for this clonotype. The chain couples TRBV7-2 to TRBJ2-7, with 12 bases that match TRBD1. After removal of 4 bases from V and 2 bases from J, the junction contained 3 bases not matched to a gene. This CDR3 contains 15 residues. Per germline, CDR1 SGHTA and CDR2 FQGNSA. For the CDR3, the DNA is TGTGCCAGCAGCTACAGGGACAGGGGGCCCTACGAGCAGTACTTC. It encodes CASSYRDRGPYEQYF.

The sample holds a few counts of this clonotype. The gene calls are TRBV9 and TRBJ1-3; D is undetermined. V shed 0 bases and J shed 5 bases, with 0 bases lying between them. Germline V lookup: CDR1 SGDLS, CDR2 YYNGEE. This CDR3 region has 11 residues. The CDR3 region has the DNA TGTGCCAGCAGCGTAGGAAACACCATATATTTT. Amino acids: CASSVGNTIYF. The full variable domain, its missing parts supplied by reference TRBV9 and TRBJ1-3, is DSGVTQTPKHLITATGQRVTLRCSPRSGDLSVYWYQQSLDQGLQFLIQYYNGEERAKGNILERFSAQQFPDLHSELNLSSLELGDSALYFCASSVGNTIYFGEGSWLTVV.

This clonotype has just a few counts. The rearrangement uses TRBV20-1 and TRBJ2-1; 16 bases agree with TRBD2. The CDR3 spans 19 residues. The V and J ends lost 5 bases and 7 bases, in that order; junction bases with no gene match: 17. CDR1 is DFQATT and CDR2 is SNEGSKA in the germline V gene (reference sequence). The CDR3 here is CSALQGLAGGPDVWNEQFF. Here the CDR3 DNA reads TGCAGTGCTTTACAGGGACTAGCGGGAGGGCCGGATGTATGGAATGAGCAGTTCTTC.

The chain combines TRBV7-2 with TRBJ2-2, with D perhaps TRBD2 (6 bases). This CDR3 comprises 15 residues. Trimming removed 3 bases at V and 2 bases at J, with 10 bases between. Germline values: CDR1 SGHTA, CDR2 FQGNSA. The CDR3 sequence: CASSLLAANTGELFF. The CDR3, as DNA: TGTGCCAGCAGCTTGTTAGCGGCTAACACCGGGGAGCTGTTTTTT.

This clonotype has ten or more counts. This chain uses TRBV2 with TRBJ2-7; D remains unclear. V dropped 7 bases and J dropped 6 bases, with 16 bases sitting between them. The length of the CDR3 is 13 residues. CDR1 and CDR2 (germline): SNHLY, FYNNEI. CDR3 bases: TGTGCCAGCACCCAAGAGATATCCGTCGAGCAGTACTTC. Protein sequence: CASTQEISVEQYF.

This clonotype was seen ten or more times. The J gene is TRBJ2-3, the V gene TRBV6-5; no clear D. V was pared by 0 bases and J by 4 bases, with 17 bases between. The CDR3 consists of 17 residues. CDR1 is MNHEY and CDR2 is SVGAGI in the germline V gene. The CDR3 DNA reads TGTGCCAGCAGTTACTCGTATGCTTATACTGTCCCAGATACGCAGTATTTT. Translating gives CASSYSYAYTVPDTQYF.

This clonotype was found a few times. V is TRBV5-1 and J is TRBJ2-3, with unresolved D. CDR1 and CDR2 (germline): SGHRS, YFSETQ. V lost 3 bases and J lost 5, with 10 bases in between. This CDR3 spans 13 amino acids. CDR3 coding DNA: TGCGCCAGCAGCTGGACCTGGAAAGATACGCAGTATTTT. Residues: CASSWTWKDTQYF.

This clonotype was seen ten or more times. CDR3 region: CASRGQGWSFDGYTF. DNA for the CDR3: TGTGCCAGCAGGGGACAGGGATGGTCTTTTGATGGCTACACCTTC. The rearrangement uses TRBV6-1 and TRBJ1-2; TRBD1 matches at 9 bases. Germline CDR1 MNHNS, CDR2 SASEGT. The length of the CDR3 is 15 residues. V shed 6 bases and J 6 bases; nucleotides not matched to a gene: 11.

The count of this clonotype is one. The chain couples TRBV5-6 to TRBJ1-2; possibly TRBD1 for D (6 bases). This CDR3 region has 12 residues. The V and J ends lost 5 bases and 4 bases respectively, with 9 bases between them. CDR1 SGHDT and CDR2 YYEEEE come from the germline V gene. The chain's CDR3 is CASSQGTYGYTF. The CDR3 DNA reads as TGTGCCAGCAGTCAGGGGACCTATGGCTACACCTTC.

The J gene is TRBJ1-1, the V gene TRBV5-4, with D possibly TRBD1 on 6 matching bases. The CDR3 contains 13 residues. The germline V gene has CDR1 SGHNT and CDR2 YYREEE (reference sequence). The V and J ends lost 4 bases and 6 bases respectively, with 13 bases between them. The CDR3 DNA reads as TGTGCCAGCAGCGACCGGGGACAACCTGAAGCTTTCTTT. It encodes CASSDRGQPEAFF.

Many counts were recorded for this clonotype. The V gene is TRBV29-1, the J gene TRBJ1-3, with TRBD1 matching over 7 bases. The germline gives CDR1 SQVTM, CDR2 ANQGSEA. The CDR3 extends over 14 amino acids. V trimming: 7 bases; J trimming: 0 bases; junction bases outside the gene matches: 6. CDR3 nucleotides: TGCAGCGCTTCGAAGGGGGCCTCTGGAAACACCATATATTTT. Translating gives CSASKGASGNTIYF.

The sample holds a few counts of this clonotype. The chain carries TRBV20-1 and TRBJ2-1; D gene uncertain. The length of the CDR3 is 15 residues. Germline V lookup: CDR1 DFQATT, CDR2 SNEGSKA (reference sequence). Trimming removed 1 base from V and 4 bases from J, with 14 bases in between. The CDR3 nucleotides read TGCAGTGCTAGAGTATATAGAATAACTTACAATGAGCAGTTCTTC. Translation gives CSARVYRITYNEQFF.

This clonotype was found a few times. The gene calls are TRBV6-2 or TRBV6-3 and TRBJ2-2; D gene ambiguous. The V end lost 3 bases, the J end lost 0 bases, and 14 bases lay between the germline ends. Per germline, CDR1 MNHEY and CDR2 SVGEGT. This CDR3 has 17 residues. CDR3: CASSYKLRHANTGELFF. The CDR3 region has the DNA TGTGCCAGCAGTTATAAGTTGCGACACGCGAACACCGGGGAGCTGTTTTTT.

The V gene is TRBV20-1, the J gene TRBJ2-1; D is perhaps TRBD2 (6 bases). The V end lost 3 bases, the J end lost 8 bases, and 14 bases lay between the germline ends. There are 13 residues in the CDR3. Germline CDR1 reads DFQATT; CDR2 reads SNEGSKA (reference sequence). In DNA form, the CDR3 reads TGCAGTGCTAGTCTCGGGAGTACCGATGAGCAGTTCTTC. Translation: CSASLGSTDEQFF.

This clonotype was detected many times. This chain's CDR3 is CASSSRQGRLSNQPQHF. CDR3 sequence (DNA): TGTGCCAGCAGCTCCAGACAGGGCCGCCTGAGCAATCAGCCCCAGCATTTT. The chain combines TRBV5-6 with TRBJ1-5, with 7 bases lining up with TRBD1. This CDR3 is built from 17 residues. Germline V gene sequence: CDR1 SGHDT, CDR2 YYEEEE. With 3 bases clipped from V and 1 base from J, the junction kept 10 bases outside the gene matches.

This clonotype was observed many times. DNA for the CDR3: TGTGCCAGCAGTGAGTTTCGGGGGATAGCAAATCAGCCCCAGCATTTT. Amino acid sequence: CASSEFRGIANQPQHF. The J gene is TRBJ1-5, the V gene TRBV2, with a possible D match to TRBD1 (5 bases). This CDR3 is 16 amino acids long. The V end lost 3 bases, the J end lost 4 bases, and 16 bases lay between the germline ends. Germline CDR1 and CDR2: SNHLY and FYNNEI.